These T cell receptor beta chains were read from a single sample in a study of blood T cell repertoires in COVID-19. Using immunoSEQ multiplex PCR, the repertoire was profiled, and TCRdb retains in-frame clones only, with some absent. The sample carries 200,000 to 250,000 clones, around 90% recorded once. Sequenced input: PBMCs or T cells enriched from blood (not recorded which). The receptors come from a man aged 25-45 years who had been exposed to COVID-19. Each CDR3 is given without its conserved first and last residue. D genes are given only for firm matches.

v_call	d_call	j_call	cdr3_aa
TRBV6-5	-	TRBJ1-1	ASSYDSKGTEAF
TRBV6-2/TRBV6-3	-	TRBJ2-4	ASSPRDTLAKNIQY
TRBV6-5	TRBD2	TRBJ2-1	ASQFGGALDEQF
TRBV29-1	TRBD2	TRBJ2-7	SVETSGYEQY
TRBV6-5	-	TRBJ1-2	ASSMDRANYGYT
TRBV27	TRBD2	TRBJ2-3	ASRGGGLVDTDTQY
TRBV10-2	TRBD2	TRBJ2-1	ASSISRGGLNEQF
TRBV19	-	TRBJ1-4	ASSKNREKLF
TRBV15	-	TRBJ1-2	ATSRVRGSYGYT
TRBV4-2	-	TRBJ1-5	ASSQDDLGGAKSQPQH